This T cell receptor (beta chain) was documented in a study of beta chain features in type 1 diabetes. As every portion of the isolated RNA was reverse transcribed, the sequencing read expressed TCRB transcripts. Some clones are missing from TCRdb's copy, which holds only in-frame ones; the method was immunoSEQ multiplex PCR. The data show some 410,000 clones, about 14% seen once. Populations isolated by sorting all had purity greater than 98%. CDR1 is SGHTA, CDR2 FQGNSA, per germline. The CDR3 has 15 amino acids. V dropped 4 bases and J dropped 1; count of bases not matched to a gene: 1. This clone appeared a few times. Other DNA variants within this sample encode the same CDR3.

The chain uses TRBV7-2 and TRBJ2-2, with TRBD1 matching 9 bases. Input material: naive CD4+ T cells from blood. The source of this sequence is a man aged 25 to 40 in good health. In DNA, the CDR3 is TGTGCCAGCAGCTCGGGACAGGGGAACACCGGGGAGCTGTTTTTT. Amino acids: CASSSGQGNTGELFF.